Below, 26 T cell receptor beta chains from the same sample are listed, as sequenced in a study of T cells after posttransplantation cyclophosphamide. Assay used: immunoSEQ multiplex PCR; TCRdb lists only in-frame clones, some missing. Observed in the sample are about 12,000 clones, none of them singletons. The sequencing input was PBMCs. Receptors originate from a woman in her thirties or forties in good health, CMV-negative, and a related stem cell transplant donor.

This clone came up many times. The V and J genes are TRBV7-3 and TRBJ2-2; 10 nucleotides line up with TRBD1. The CDR3 length is 16 residues. CDR1 is SGHTA, CDR2 FQGTGA, per germline. J lost 5 bases, V lost 5 bases, and 8 bases had no gene match. In DNA, the CDR3 is TGTGCCAGCAGCCTCCGACAGGGGGCCGCAACCGGGGAGCTGTTTTTT. This sequence encodes CASSLRQGAATGELFF.

This clone was recorded at least ten times. CDR3 protein: CASSLAAASGETQYF. CDR3 nucleotide sequence: TGCGCCAGCAGCTTGGCCGCGGCTAGCGGAGAGACCCAGTACTTC. V usage is TRBV5-1 and J usage is TRBJ2-5; 7 positions agree with TRBD2. Germline CDR1 is SGHRS and CDR2 is YFSETQ. The CDR3 is 15 amino acids. The junction had 6 bases not matched to a gene; V was cut back by 0 bases and J by 4 bases.

The table lists this clone with many counts. This chain uses TRBV5-6 with TRBJ2-5, with unresolved D. V lost 0 bases and J 0 bases, leaving 6 bases between the germline ends. Per germline, CDR1 SGHDT and CDR2 YYEEEE. The CDR3 consists of 14 residues. CDR3: CASSLVSDQETQYF. CDR3 DNA sequence: TGTGCCAGCAGCTTGGTCTCAGACCAAGAGACCCAGTACTTC. The whole variable domain, remainder taken from reference TRBV5-6 and TRBJ2-5, is DAGVTQSPTHLIKTRGQQVTLRCSPKSGHDTVSWYQQALGQGPQFIFQYYEEEERQRGNFPDRFSGHQFPNYSSELNVNALLLGDSALYLCASSLVSDQETQYFGPGTRLLVL.

In its sample, this clone was seen many times. The chain is built from TRBV7-2 and TRBJ1-5; 7 bases match TRBD1. This CDR3 has 14 amino acids. Germline loops: CDR1 SGHTA, CDR2 FQGNSA. V shed 4 bases, J shed 5 bases, and the junction held 5 bases outside the gene matches. As DNA, the CDR3 is TGTGCCAGCAGCTACAGGGGTGTTCATCAGCCCCAGCATTTT. Translating it yields CASSYRGVHQPQHF.

This clone was counted many times. V usage is TRBV15 and J usage is TRBJ2-2; D is ambiguous. Germline V lookup: CDR1 LNHNV, CDR2 YYDKDF (reference sequence). The CDR3 is 14 residues long. Trimming shortened V by 1 base and J by 6 bases, and 9 bases separated the two germline ends. The DNA for the CDR3 is TGTGCCACCAGCAGAGGTCAGGAATCCGGGGAGCTGTTTTTT. This codes for CATSRGQESGELFF.

V usage is TRBV15 and J usage is TRBJ2-5; D is perhaps TRBD2 (6 bases). V lost 3 bases, J lost 4 bases, and 15 bases lay in between. The CDR3 extends over 15 amino acids. Germline loops: CDR1 LNHNV, CDR2 YYDKDF (reference sequence). The CDR3 nucleotides read TGTGCCACCAGCAGGGGTCGGGGGACCGCAGAGACCCAGTACTTC. Protein product: CATSRGRGTAETQYF.

The V call is TRBV7-8, the J call TRBJ1-2, with 8 bases matching TRBD1. Germline V gene data show CDR1 as SGHVS and CDR2 as FQNEAQ. The CDR3 is made up of 13 amino acids. V was pared by 5 bases and J by 8 bases, with 7 bases of the junction left unmatched. The CDR3 region is CASSEQGGGGYTF. As DNA, the CDR3 is TGTGCCAGCAGCGAACAGGGGGGGGGAGGCTACACCTTC.

This clone appeared many times. The chain combines TRBV2 with TRBJ1-4; 9 nucleotides agree with TRBD1. Trimming at V came to 3 bases and at J to 8 bases, leaving 4 bases not matched to a gene. Germline V gene lookup returns CDR1 SNHLY and CDR2 FYNNEI. CDR3 size: 14 residues. The CDR3: CASSDGTGWEKLFF. For the CDR3, the DNA is TGTGCCAGCAGTGACGGGACAGGGTGGGAAAAACTGTTTTTT.

There are many counts of this clone. The V and J genes are TRBV19 and TRBJ1-5; D possibly corresponds to TRBD1 (6 bases). Trimming shortened V by 6 bases and J by 0 bases, and 12 bases separated the two germline ends. Germline CDR1 LNHDA, CDR2 SQIVND (reference sequence). This CDR3 has 15 residues. CDR3 protein: CASRRTVYSNQPQHF. The CDR3 coding sequence is TGTGCCAGTAGGAGGACAGTGTATAGCAATCAGCCCCAGCATTTT.

This clone was seen ten or more times. This rearrangement joins TRBV4-3 to TRBJ1-3; TRBD1 aligns across 9 bases. V lost 1 base, J lost 2 bases, and 0 bases stayed unmatched. Germline CDR1 is LGHNA and CDR2 is YSLEER. The CDR3 length is 15 residues. The CDR3 DNA reads as TGCGCCAGCAGCCAAGGACAGGGGGCTGGAAACACCATATATTTT. This gives the protein CASSQGQGAGNTIYF.

This clone was observed many times. The CDR3 region is CASSGYRLGTGELFF. Here the CDR3 DNA reads TGTGCCAGCTCCGGCTACAGGCTGGGCACCGGGGAGCTGTTTTTT. This sequence joins TRBV18 and TRBJ2-2, with D possibly TRBD1 on 5 matching bases. V was cut by 6 bases and J by 4 bases, with 15 bases left in between. Germline lookup yields CDR1 KGHSH and CDR2 LQKENI. There are 15 residues in the CDR3.

This clone was observed many times. The genes are TRBV6-1 and TRBJ2-1; D not certain. This CDR3 region has 14 residues. The V gene's germline CDR1 is MNHNS and CDR2 SASEGT. V lost 4 bases and J lost 0, with 7 bases in between. This CDR3 reads CASSVENSYNEQFF. DNA for the CDR3: TGTGCCAGCAGTGTAGAGAACTCCTACAATGAGCAGTTCTTC.

This clone appeared many times. The V and J genes are TRBV10-1 and TRBJ2-2, with TRBD2 matching 8 bases. The CDR3 extends over 17 amino acids. V dropped 3 bases and J dropped 5; count of bases not matched to a gene: 11. The germline V gene encodes CDR1 WNHNN and CDR2 SYGVQD (reference sequence). The CDR3: CASSENTGLGFTGELFF. CDR3 nucleotides: TGCGCCAGCAGTGAAAACACGGGACTAGGGTTTACCGGGGAGCTGTTTTTT.

This clone was detected ten times or more. V usage is TRBV6-1 and J usage is TRBJ2-5; D is uncertain. The CDR3 length is 14 residues. Per germline, CDR1 MNHNS and CDR2 SASEGT. V shed 3 bases and J shed 0 bases, with 8 bases lying between them. The CDR3 region is CASSERHNQETQYF. In nucleotides, the CDR3 is TGTGCCAGCAGTGAGAGGCACAACCAAGAGACCCAGTACTTC.

This clone was seen a few times. J is TRBJ2-5 and V is TRBV5-1, with 7 bases lining up with TRBD1. The CDR3 has 16 residues. The J segment lost 3 bases and the V segment lost 7 bases, leaving 15 bases of the junction unmatched. CDR1 and CDR2 from the germline V gene are SGHRS and YFSETQ. This chain's CDR3 is CASRRVLTGTEETQYF. In nucleotides, the CDR3 is TGCGCCAGCCGGAGAGTTTTAACCGGGACAGAAGAGACCCAGTACTTC.

Many counts were recorded for this clone. V and J are TRBV19 and TRBJ1-1; 8 bases align to TRBD1. Losses at the gene ends were 3 bases for V and 4 bases for J; bases not matched to a gene: 7. CDR1 is LNHDA and CDR2 is SQIVND in the germline V gene (reference sequence). The CDR3 is made up of 15 amino acids. CDR3 nucleotides: TGTGCCAGTAGTATGCCATCAGGGGGCCTCACTGAAGCTTTCTTT. Residues: CASSMPSGGLTEAFF.

This clone was observed many times. This chain joins TRBV11-2 and TRBJ2-5; 7 bases match TRBD1. There are 16 residues in the CDR3. The ends lost 4 bases at V and 2 bases at J; junction bases unmatched: 10. The germline gives CDR1 SGHAT, CDR2 FQNNGV. The CDR3 protein is CASSSMTGMPQETQYF. The CDR3 nucleotides read TGTGCCAGCAGCTCGATGACAGGGATGCCTCAAGAGACCCAGTACTTC. Based on the CDR3 plus reference TRBV11-2 and TRBJ2-5, the full variable domain is EAGVAQSPRYKIIEKRQSVAFWCNPISGHATLYWYQQILGQGPKLLIQFQNNGVVDDSQLPKDRFSAERLKGVDSTLKIQPAKLEDSAVYLCASSSMTGMPQETQYFGPGTRLLVL.

The table lists this clone with a few counts. The rearrangement uses TRBV9 and TRBJ2-2; 8 nucleotides line up with TRBD2. Germline V CDR1 and CDR2: SGDLS, YYNGEE. V gave up 3 bases and J gave up 1 base; unmatched junction bases: 2. The CDR3 length is 15 residues. As DNA, the CDR3 is TGTGCCAGCAGCGCCGGGACTAGGAACACCGGGGAGCTGTTTTTT. The encoded protein is CASSAGTRNTGELFF.

This clone occurred many times. The J gene is TRBJ2-5, the V gene TRBV5-1, with D perhaps matching TRBD1 (6 bases). Germline CDR1 and CDR2: SGHRS and YFSETQ. The V gene lost 3 bases and the J gene lost 5 bases, with 14 bases spanning the gap. This CDR3 has 14 amino acids. This CDR3 reads CASSWQGRGETQYF. Written as DNA, the CDR3 is TGCGCCAGCAGCTGGCAGGGGCGAGGGGAGACCCAGTACTTC.

This clone has at least ten counts. The V gene is TRBV7-9, the J gene TRBJ1-1; D gene ambiguous. V was clipped by 3 bases and J by 1 base, with 6 bases between them. The CDR3 contains 13 residues. Germline CDR1 reads SEHNR; CDR2 reads FQNEAQ (reference sequence). The CDR3 protein is CASSFTPNTEAFF. In DNA, the CDR3 is TGTGCCAGCAGCTTTACACCGAACACTGAAGCTTTCTTT.

Ten or more counts support this clone. The chain links TRBV25-1 to TRBJ2-2; 10 bases align to TRBD2. The CDR3 has 17 residues. V gave up 2 bases and J gave up 3 bases; unmatched junction bases: 6. The V gene's germline CDR1 is MGHDK and CDR2 SYGVNS. CDR3 residues: CASSEPAGGPDTGELFF. CDR3 coding DNA: TGTGCCAGCAGTGAACCAGCGGGAGGGCCCGACACCGGGGAGCTGTTTTTT.

This clone was detected a few times. This chain connects TRBV7-3 to TRBJ2-6; 7 bases are a match to TRBD1. Trimming took 5 bases from V and 2 from J; bases not matched to a gene: 3. The CDR3 totals 15 residues. CDR1 and CDR2 from the germline V gene are SGHTA and FQGTGA. CDR3 bases: TGTGCCAGCAGCCCCGACAGGGCTGGGGCCAACGTCCTGACTTTC. Protein product: CASSPDRAGANVLTF. Variable domain in full (rest from reference TRBV7-3 and TRBJ2-6): GAGVSQTPSNKVTEKGKYVELRCDPISGHTALYWYRQSLGQGPEFLIYFQGTGAADDSGLPNDRFFAVRPEGSVSTLKIQRTERGDSAVYLCASSPDRAGANVLTFGAGSRLTVL.

There are many counts of this clone. The rearrangement links TRBV7-9 to TRBJ2-1; 9 nucleotides align to TRBD1. CDR3 length equals 19 residues. Per the germline V gene, CDR1 is SEHNR and CDR2 is FQNEAQ (reference sequence). The junction had 15 bases not matched to a gene; V was cut back by 5 bases and J by 1 base. CDR3 loop: CASSPEARDRERSYNEQFF. DNA for the CDR3: TGTGCCAGCAGCCCCGAGGCCCGGGACAGGGAACGATCCTACAATGAGCAGTTCTTC.

At least ten counts were recorded for this clone. This chain uses TRBV5-6 with TRBJ2-2; the D is unclear. The germline gives CDR1 SGHDT, CDR2 YYEEEE. This CDR3 contains 15 residues. V was shortened by 0 bases and J by 0 bases, with 6 bases between the two germline ends. As DNA, the CDR3 is TGTGCCAGCAGCTTGGGTCATTCGAACACCGGGGAGCTGTTTTTT. Translated: CASSLGHSNTGELFF.

There are many counts of this clone. V is TRBV5-6 and J is TRBJ1-2; D uncertain. V was cut by 2 bases and J by 1 base, with 12 bases left in between. The germline gives CDR1 SGHDT, CDR2 YYEEEE. The CDR3 extends over 15 amino acids. Here the CDR3 DNA reads TGTGCCAGCAGCTTCAAGCCGGGGAATAACTATGGCTACACCTTC. Its protein is CASSFKPGNNYGYTF.

This clone was recorded many times. This chain joins TRBV18 and TRBJ2-2; 10 bases are shared with TRBD1. This CDR3 contains 14 residues. Losses at the gene ends were 3 bases for V and 5 bases for J; bases not matched to a gene: 0. The germline CDR1 and CDR2 sequences are KGHSH and LQKENI. The CDR3 region has the DNA TGTGCCAGCTCACCGGGACAGGGGACCGGGGAGCTGTTTTTT. This encodes CASSPGQGTGELFF.